The 22 T cell receptor beta chains below were found in one sample sequenced in a study of blood T cell repertoires in COVID-19. Method: immunoSEQ multiplex PCR; TCRdb's copy keeps in-frame clones and lacks some. The repertoire holds around 270,000 clones, with around four fifths as singletons. Source material: peripheral blood. These receptors all stem from a man between 60 and 75 years old with acute or convalescent COVID-19.

The chain is built from TRBV25-1 and TRBJ1-2; D unclear. The CDR3 spans 13 residues. Trimming stripped 8 bases from V and 5 bases from J, with 15 bases between. Germline V gene data show CDR1 as MGHDK and CDR2 as SYGVNS. The CDR3 region has the DNA TGTGCCAGCCGAGACCTAACGGGATATGGCTACACCTTC. Its translation: CASRDLTGYGYTF.

The V gene is TRBV10-1, the J gene TRBJ2-7, with 10 nucleotides matching TRBD2. With 5 bases clipped from V and 6 bases from J, the junction kept 13 bases outside the gene matches. Looked up from germline, CDR1 is WNHNN and CDR2 is SYGVQD (reference sequence). There are 16 residues in the CDR3. The CDR3 sequence: CASSPTSTSGDLEQYF. The CDR3 region has the DNA TGCGCCAGCAGTCCGACTTCTACTAGCGGGGATCTCGAGCAGTACTTC.

The V and J genes are TRBV19 and TRBJ2-3; TRBD2 is a possible D gene (7 bases). There are 13 residues in the CDR3. Germline V gene lookup returns CDR1 LNHDA and CDR2 SQIVND (reference sequence). The V gene lost 7 bases and the J gene lost 4 bases, with 12 bases spanning the gap. In DNA, the CDR3 is TGTGCCAGTAAGGGGGGGGTGTCAGATACGCAGTATTTT. Encoded protein: CASKGGVSDTQYF.

The chain uses TRBV5-6 and TRBJ1-2; tentatively, D is TRBD1 (5 bases). Trimming removed 0 bases at V and 1 base at J, with 13 bases between. The germline V gene has CDR1 SGHDT and CDR2 YYEEEE. This CDR3 has 16 residues. This CDR3 reads CASSLVQGSLNYGYTF. The CDR3 DNA follows: TGTGCCAGCAGCTTGGTTCAGGGCAGCCTTAACTATGGCTACACCTTC. Looking up the rest from reference TRBV5-6 and TRBJ1-2 gives the full variable domain: DAGVTQSPTHLIKTRGQQVTLRCSPKSGHDTVSWYQQALGQGPQFIFQYYEEEERQRGNFPDRFSGHQFPNYSSELNVNALLLGDSALYLCASSLVQGSLNYGYTFGSGTRLTVV.

This clone was seen a few times. The rearrangement uses TRBV5-4 and TRBJ1-2; TRBD1 matches 7 bases. The CDR3 is made up of 14 amino acids. V gave up 3 bases and J gave up 6 bases; unmatched junction bases: 8. CDR1 is SGHNT, CDR2 YYREEE, per germline (reference sequence). The chain's CDR3 is CASSSADRVNGYTF. The DNA of the CDR3 is TGTGCCAGCAGCTCGGCCGACAGGGTGAATGGCTACACCTTC.

The chain is built from TRBV27 and TRBJ2-7, with 7 bases identical to TRBD1. Per the germline V gene, CDR1 is MNHEY and CDR2 is SMNVEV (reference sequence). This CDR3 region has 12 residues. J gave up 3 bases and V 8 bases, and 4 bases lay outside the gene matches. The CDR3, as DNA: TGTGCCAGCCGACGGGACAGCTACGAGCAGTACTTC. This encodes CASRRDSYEQYF.

This chain joins TRBV27 and TRBJ1-5, with 7 bases fitting TRBD1. The CDR3 consists of 15 residues. V lost 5 bases, J lost 6 bases, and 10 bases stayed unmatched. The germline V gene encodes CDR1 MNHEY and CDR2 SMNVEV (reference sequence). CDR3 sequence (DNA): TGTGCCAGCAGTCTCCTAGGGGGCGAGGGTCAGCCCCAGCATTTT. Residues: CASSLLGGEGQPQHF.

There are a few counts of this clone. The rearrangement joins TRBV7-3 to TRBJ2-2; 8 bases match TRBD2. The CDR3 loop spans 17 amino acids. The V segment lost 5 bases and the J segment 0 bases; nucleotides outside the gene matches: 8. CDR1 is SGHTA, CDR2 FQGTGA, per germline. The CDR3 spells CASSPGLAGPNTGELFF. The CDR3 bases are TGTGCCAGCAGCCCAGGCCTAGCGGGCCCGAACACCGGGGAGCTGTTTTTT.

The V gene is TRBV5-1, the J gene TRBJ2-2; D is unclear. CDR1 SGHRS and CDR2 YFSETQ come from the germline V gene. The ends were cut back, 1 base at V and 5 bases at J, with 9 bases in the middle. This CDR3 is 14 amino acids long. The CDR3 is CASSLISATGELFF. CDR3 in DNA: TGCGCCAGCAGCTTGATCAGTGCTACCGGGGAGCTGTTTTTT.

The V call is TRBV6-1, the J call TRBJ1-5, with D possibly TRBD1 on 6 matching bases. The ends were cut back, 4 bases at V and 1 base at J, with 17 bases in the middle. The CDR3 is 17 amino acids. The germline gives CDR1 MNHNS, CDR2 SASEGT. CDR3 nucleotide sequence: TGTGCCAGCAGTGCTGCCAGGGGTCCTTTCAGCAATCAGCCCCAGCATTTT. Translating gives CASSAARGPFSNQPQHF.

J is TRBJ1-1 and V is TRBV18, with 7 bases fitting TRBD1. CDR1 is KGHSH, CDR2 LQKENI, per germline. The CDR3 loop spans 14 amino acids. The V gene end was trimmed by 4 bases and the J gene end by 1 base; junction bases not matched to a gene: 3. The CDR3 region has the DNA TGTGCCAGCTCACTCGGGACAGCGAACACTGAAGCTTTCTTT. This sequence encodes CASSLGTANTEAFF.

The gene calls are TRBV2 and TRBJ1-2, with D possibly being TRBD1 (5 bases). The CDR3 sequence is 13 residues long. V lost 3 bases and J lost 6, with 11 bases in between. The germline V gene has CDR1 SNHLY and CDR2 FYNNEI. The CDR3: CASSEGRGNGYTF. The CDR3 DNA sequence: TGTGCCAGCAGTGAGGGACGGGGGAATGGCTACACCTTC.

In DNA, the CDR3 is TGTGCCATCAGTGAGCCCGACAGGGGCCTCACCCCCTATGGTTCACCCCTCCACTTT. It encodes CAISEPDRGLTPYGSPLHF. The chain carries TRBV10-3 and TRBJ1-6; TRBD1 matches at 8 bases. The V segment lost 2 bases and the J segment 9 bases; nucleotides outside the gene matches: 18. The V gene's germline CDR1 is ENHRY and CDR2 SYGVKD. This CDR3 has 19 amino acids.

J is TRBJ2-1 and V is TRBV5-5; the match to TRBD2 covers 13 bases. Germline CDR1 is SGHKS and CDR2 is YYEKEE (reference sequence). The CDR3 runs to 18 residues. The V and J ends lost 2 bases and 0 bases, in that order; junction bases with no gene match: 5. The CDR3 bases are TGTGCCAGCAGCTTCCGGACTAGCGGGGGCCGCTCCTACAATGAGCAGTTCTTC. This translates into CASSFRTSGGRSYNEQFF. Together with reference TRBV5-5 and TRBJ2-1, the CDR3 gives the full variable domain: DAGVTQSPTHLIKTRGQQVTLRCSPISGHKSVSWYQQVLGQGPQFIFQYYEKEERGRGNFPDRFSARQFPNYSSELNVNALLLGDSALYLCASSFRTSGGRSYNEQFFGPGTRLTVL.

This chain links TRBV28 with TRBJ2-4; D uncertain. V was shortened by 5 bases and J by 7 bases, with 9 bases between the two germline ends. Germline V gene sequence: CDR1 MDHEN, CDR2 SYDVKM. The CDR3 has 12 amino acids. The CDR3 is CASSPPLNIQYF. The CDR3 coding sequence is TGTGCCAGCAGTCCCCCATTGAACATTCAGTACTTC. The complete variable domain, with remaining parts taken from reference TRBV28 and TRBJ2-4, reads DVKVTQSSRYLVKRTGEKVFLECVQDMDHENMFWYRQDPGLGLRLIYFSYDVKMKEKGDIPEGYSVSREKKERFSLILESASTNQTSMYLCASSPPLNIQYFGAGTRLSVL.

This sequence joins TRBV7-9 and TRBJ2-1, with 8 nucleotides matching TRBD2. Trimming at V came to 4 bases and at J to 8 bases, leaving 4 bases not matched to a gene. Looked up from germline, CDR1 is SEHNR and CDR2 is FQNEAQ (reference sequence). The CDR3 loop spans 13 amino acids. The CDR3, as DNA: TGTGCCAGCAGCTCCCCGGGGGGGGATGAGCAGTTCTTC. The encoded protein is CASSSPGGDEQFF.

The chain joins TRBV6-5 to TRBJ2-7, with 10 bases identical to TRBD2. Losses at the gene ends were 0 bases for V and 2 bases for J; bases not matched to a gene: 4. CDR3 length: 16 residues. The V gene's germline CDR1 is MNHEY and CDR2 SVGAGI. This chain's CDR3 is CASSYSISGGPYEQYF. CDR3 DNA sequence: TGTGCCAGCAGTTACTCGATTAGCGGGGGGCCCTACGAGCAGTACTTC.

V is TRBV19 and J is TRBJ1-1; no clear D gene. The length of the CDR3 is 13 residues. V shed 3 bases and J shed 2 bases, with 7 bases lying between them. Germline V gene lookup returns CDR1 LNHDA and CDR2 SQIVND (reference sequence). CDR3 DNA: TGTGCCAGTAGTATGTCCAGTAACACTGAAGCTTTCTTT. It encodes CASSMSSNTEAFF.

The J gene is TRBJ2-2, the V gene TRBV19; 7 bases are shared with TRBD2. The CDR3 extends over 16 amino acids. CDR1 and CDR2 (germline): LNHDA, SQIVND (reference sequence). V lost 1 base and J lost 1; bases outside the gene matches: 3. This CDR3 is CASSIAGGWNTGELFF. CDR3 in DNA: TGTGCCAGTAGTATAGCCGGGGGGTGGAACACCGGGGAGCTGTTTTTT.

The chain employs TRBV7-9 and TRBJ2-1; 14 positions agree with TRBD2. Germline V lookup: CDR1 SEHNR, CDR2 FQNEAQ (reference sequence). After removal of 0 bases from V and 7 bases from J, the junction contained 2 bases not matched to a gene. The CDR3 extends over 16 amino acids. CDR3 residues: CASSLAGLAGGNEQFF. For the CDR3, the DNA is TGTGCCAGCAGCTTAGCCGGACTAGCGGGGGGAAATGAGCAGTTCTTC.

This clone was detected only a few times. This chain uses TRBV27 with TRBJ2-2; 10 bases are shared with TRBD2. The V gene's germline CDR1 is MNHEY and CDR2 SMNVEV (reference sequence). This CDR3 comprises 18 residues. The V segment lost 1 base and the J segment 1 base; nucleotides outside the gene matches: 6. The CDR3 protein is CASSLFASGGLNTGELFF. CDR3 in DNA: TGTGCCAGCAGTTTATTCGCTAGCGGGGGTCTGAACACCGGGGAGCTGTTTTTT.

The chain combines TRBV21-1 with TRBJ1-2; the DNA was not compared with TRBD1, the D call given in the table. TRBV21-1 is a listed pseudogene. This CDR3 has 15 amino acids. DNA of the CDR3: TGTGCCAGCAGCAAAGAAACAGGGGGTAACTATGGCTACACCTTC. Protein product: CASSKETGGNYGYTF.